What follows are 4 T cell receptor beta chains derived from one specimen sequenced in a study of a mutant IDH1 vaccine in newly diagnosed glioma. These receptors' targets are unknown. TCRdb's copy holds only in-frame clones and misses some; the assay was immunoSEQ multiplex PCR. The repertoire consists of roughly 54,000 clones, with 80% to 90% occurring once and the leading ten covering about 4%. Documented time point: week 35, safety follow-up. Doses consisted of 300 ug of mutant IDH1 20-mer peptide each, paired with topical imiquimod. Material: PBMCs, obtained from a glioma patient whose treatment included an IDH1 peptide vaccine. The origin of the receptors is a woman under 30 with glioma.

The V and J genes are TRBV6-5 and TRBJ2-3, with D possibly TRBD2 on 6 matching bases. This CDR3 has 14 amino acids. Germline CDR1 MNHEY, CDR2 SVGAGI. Trimming left V 4 bases short and J 4 bases short, with 12 bases between. CDR3 protein: CASSSWGDPDTQYF. The CDR3 coding sequence is TGTGCCAGCAGTTCCTGGGGGGACCCAGATACGCAGTATTTT.

V is TRBV5-4 and J is TRBJ1-1, with D possibly TRBD1 on 6 matching bases. The CDR3 contains 13 residues. Germline CDR1 and CDR2: SGHNT and YYREEE (reference sequence). Trimming left V 5 bases short and J 4 bases short, with 12 bases between. CDR3 sequence: CASRLQGSTEAFF. The CDR3 nucleotides read TGTGCCAGCAGGTTACAGGGTTCCACTGAAGCTTTCTTT.

V and J are TRBV25-1 and TRBJ2-7; 8 positions match TRBD1. The CDR3 runs 13 residues. Trimming took 0 bases from V and 12 from J; bases not matched to a gene: 7. Germline CDR1 and CDR2: MGHDK and SYGVNS. In DNA, the CDR3 is TGTGCCAGCAGTGAATACGGGCGGGACAGGACGTACTTC. Translation gives CASSEYGRDRTYF.

This chain connects TRBV5-1 to TRBJ2-7, with D perhaps matching TRBD1 or TRBD2 (5 bases each). CDR3 length: 14 amino acids. The germline V gene encodes CDR1 SGHRS and CDR2 YFSETQ. Trimming removed 2 bases from V and 3 bases from J, with 12 bases in between. The CDR3 here is CASSFGTVYYEQYF. The CDR3 DNA sequence: TGCGCCAGCAGCTTCGGGACGGTTTACTACGAGCAGTACTTC.